The entry below gives a single TCR beta chain sequence along with its context. These data originate in a study of blood T cell repertoires in COVID-19. Participants were aged about 18 to 100 years, lived in roughly 25 US areas, and enrolled virtually. Authors' data handling: For nucleated cells, counts were estimated from reference gene primer amplification. Assay: immunoSEQ multiplex PCR; the TCRdb copy retains only in-frame clones and omits some. The V and J calls and clone size are taken from that table; D and trimming were inferred from the DNA. This table holds fewer than 400,000 clones, under 90% found once. The V gene end was trimmed by 1 base and the J gene end by 6 bases; junction bases not matched to a gene: 1. The CDR3 covers 14 residues. The V gene's germline CDR1 is SGHDN and CDR2 FVKESK.

This receptor was taken from a man aged 25-45 years who had recovered from COVID-19. The chain combines TRBV14 with TRBJ2-1, with TRBD2 matching over 9 bases. The sequenced sample was PBMCs or T cells enriched from blood (not recorded which). The CDR3 spells CASSQASGVNEQFF. CDR3 in DNA: TGTGCCAGCAGCCAAGCTAGCGGGGTCAATGAGCAGTTCTTC.